The present entry profiles one T cell receptor (beta chain) with its context. The antigen this receptor binds is unknown. Base-call qualities are not available, and no considerably larger clone is one nucleotide away. The method was 5' RACE. Sequencing used an Illumina HiSeq 2500. A second about 7 to 12 cycle PCR used a sample-barcoded 5' primer and a J-beta primer mix. A template-switch 5' adaptor carrying 12 random nucleotides introduced a unique molecular identifier onto each TCR beta cDNA molecule. Each sample yielded at least 3 million CDR3-containing paired-end reads. First-strand cDNA was synthesized from all RNA with the Mint cDNA synthesis kit, primed by a TRBC-specific oligonucleotide. Following uracil-DNA glycosylase treatment, a first 18-cycle PCR with universal primers M1SS and BC2_uni_R was performed on all cDNA. On the study's bioinformatics: Each sample was normalized by randomly selecting 1 million high-quality reads, each carrying a distinct molecular identifier. Reads sharing molecular identifiers were discarded rather than binned into consensus sequences. CDR3 identification, clonotype clustering and error correction used MiTCR with a Q25 quality threshold and the strictest error-elimination algorithm. Lower-bound total TCR beta diversity was estimated with a nonparametric unseen species model using Euler transformation. The raw public data were reprocessed by TCRdb itself: fastp quality trimming at Q25, MiXCR clonotype calling, in-frame beta chains only. One record per CDR3 amino acid sequence lists the most common genes and DNA. V and J calls and clone size were set by TCRdb, not the authors. Present in this sample are 1 million to 1.2 million distinct CDR3 sequences, approximately 38% of which were seen just once. The ten largest clones take up 10% to 15% of the sample.

This sample is part of a study of blood T cells in healthy people across ages (dated by TCRdb to about 2015). Some background on the complete study: In model experiments, roughly one uniquely barcoded TCR beta cDNA molecule per two T cells was captured by template switching. The study measured age-related changes in TCR beta repertoire diversity using deep sequencing normalized with unique cDNA molecular identifiers. To avoid experimental bias, donors of different ages were spread randomly across the sequencing lanes. Using the same blood draw, the study looked at two additional independent replicas of 1 million unique cDNA reads for two donors, one aged 18 to 29 and the other aged 80 or older. Four age groups were formed from the donors: young (average roughly 15 years), middle-aged (approximately 40), aged (over 55) and long-lived (roughly 88).

Overall study results and their limits: Observed TCR beta diversity per million T cells fell roughly linearly with age, and a significant reduction was already apparent by age around 40. Observed TCR beta diversity correlated strongly with the percentage of naive T cells measured by flow cytometry. Since profiling was done on bulk unsorted PBMCs, naive and antigen-experienced compartments could not be conclusively compared. Donor CMV infection status was unknown, potentially confounding age-related changes in expanded clonotypes. Compared with the aged group, the long-lived group had more naive CD4+ T cells, fewer expanded clones and increased TCR diversity, a pattern suggesting age selection. Total diversity estimates from one million sequenced T cells were considered lower bounds and underestimates.

For CDR1 and CDR2, the germline V gene (reference sequence) lists MNHEY and SMNVEV. At the junction V is shortened by 3 bases and J by 5 bases, with 16 bases in between. The CDR3 measures 15 amino acids from cysteine to phenylalanine. The only DNA kept is the CDR3, 45 bases in frame from the first base. Donors were a few dozen systemically healthy Caucasian individuals from Russia aged roughly 6 to 95 years. Each donor gave 9 to 10 milliliters of peripheral blood, collected into EDTA-treated Vacutainer tubes. Ficoll-Paque density-gradient centrifugation was used to isolate PBMCs, with at least 7 million per sample. Trizol reagent was used to extract total RNA from the PBMCs, yielding at least 5 micrograms per sample. For every donor, an aliquot of PBMCs went through flow cytometry to measure the percentages of naive CD45RAhigh/CD27high T cells.

The sequencing input was blood. The rearranged segments are TRBV27 and TRBJ2-5, with the identity of the D gene unclear. The source of this sequence is a man between 18 and 35 years old in good health. The DNA sequence reads TGTGCCAGCAGTTTTCGGTCGACGGGTGGGGAGACCCAGTACTTC. Protein translation: CASSFRSTGGETQYF.